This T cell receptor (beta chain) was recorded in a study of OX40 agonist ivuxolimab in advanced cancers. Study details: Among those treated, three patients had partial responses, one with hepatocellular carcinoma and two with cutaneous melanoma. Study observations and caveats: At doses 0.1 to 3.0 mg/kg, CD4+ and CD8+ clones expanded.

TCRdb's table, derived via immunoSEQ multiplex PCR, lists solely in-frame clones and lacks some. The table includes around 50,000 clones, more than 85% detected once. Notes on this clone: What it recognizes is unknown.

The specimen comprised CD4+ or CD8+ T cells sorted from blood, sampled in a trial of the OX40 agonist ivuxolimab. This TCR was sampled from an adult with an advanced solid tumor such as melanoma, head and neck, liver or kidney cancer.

CDR3 sequence (DNA): TGCGCCAGCAGCTTGGGGGCAGGGATCGGCACTGAAGCTTTCTTT. It yields the protein CASSLGAGIGTEAFF. The rearrangement uses TRBV5-1 and TRBJ1-1; possible D gene TRBD1, 5 bases. The V gene's germline CDR1 is SGHRS and CDR2 YFSETQ. CDR3 length: 15 amino acids. Trimming shortened V by 0 bases and J by 4 bases, and 13 bases separated the two germline ends.